The 17 T cell receptor beta chains listed next were all sequenced from one sample in a study of blood T cell repertoires in COVID-19. The data were produced by immunoSEQ multiplex PCR, yet TCRdb's version contains in-frame clones alone and is incomplete. In the table there are 300,000 to 350,000 clones, 65% to 90% of which are singletons. Sequenced: PBMCs or T cells enriched from blood (not recorded which). These receptors were obtained from a middle-aged woman with acute COVID-19.

The chain couples TRBV4-3 to TRBJ1-4; D call uncertain. The germline gives CDR1 LGHNA, CDR2 YSLEER. The length of the CDR3 is 14 residues. V shed 1 base and J shed 5 bases, with 8 bases lying between them. The CDR3 nucleotides are TGCGCCAGCAGCCAAGGGCAGAAAAATGAAAAACTGTTTTTT. Its translation: CASSQGQKNEKLFF.

This chain joins TRBV18 and TRBJ1-1; TRBD1 matches at 8 bases. Germline-derived CDR1 and CDR2 are KGHSH and LQKENI. The CDR3 contains 14 residues. V lost 3 bases, J lost 5 bases, and 5 bases stayed unmatched. The CDR3 loop reads CASSPTGVGTEAFF. The CDR3 DNA follows: TGTGCCAGCTCACCGACAGGGGTGGGAACTGAAGCTTTCTTT.

This sequence joins TRBV29-1 and TRBJ2-4, with 8 bases lining up with TRBD1. Per the germline V gene, CDR1 is SQVTM and CDR2 is ANQGSEA. The CDR3 runs 13 residues. J lost 6 bases, V lost 4 bases, and 5 bases had no gene match. In DNA, the CDR3 is TGCAGCGTTGTCCCGACAGGGGTAAACATTCAGTACTTC. It specifies CSVVPTGVNIQYF.

This clone was seen once. The rearrangement links TRBV6-2 or TRBV6-3 to TRBJ2-3; TRBD1 agrees at 11 bases. V dropped 5 bases and J dropped 3; count of bases not matched to a gene: 7. Per germline, CDR1 MNHEY and CDR2 SVGEGT. The CDR3 runs 16 residues. CDR3 residues: CASSPLGTGGTDTQYF. The CDR3 DNA is TGTGCCAGCAGTCCCCTGGGGACAGGGGGGACAGATACGCAGTATTTT.

The chain combines TRBV4-1 with TRBJ1-2; D unresolved. Per the germline V gene, CDR1 is MGHRA and CDR2 is YSYEKL. V was shortened by 1 base and J by 2 bases, with 8 bases between the two germline ends. The length of the CDR3 is 14 residues. CDR3 sequence reads: CASSQGSGNYGYTF. The DNA of the CDR3 is TGCGCCAGCAGCCAAGGTTCAGGAAACTATGGCTACACCTTC.

The chain combines TRBV19 with TRBJ2-1; TRBD2 matches 11 bases. Per the germline V gene, CDR1 is LNHDA and CDR2 is SQIVND (reference sequence). V was pared by 0 bases and J by 8 bases, with 6 bases of the junction left unmatched. The CDR3 consists of 16 residues. CDR3 in amino acids: CASSIEASGRFDEQFF. CDR3 bases: TGTGCCAGTAGTATAGAGGCTAGCGGGAGGTTTGATGAGCAGTTCTTC. The whole variable domain, filled in from reference TRBV19 and TRBJ2-1, reads DGGITQSPKYLFRKEGQNVTLSCEQNLNHDAMYWYRQDPGQGLRLIYYSQIVNDFQKGDIAEGYSVSREKKESFPLTVTSAQKNPTAFYLCASSIEASGRFDEQFFGPGTRLTVL.

This rearrangement joins TRBV18 to TRBJ1-6; perhaps TRBD1 as D (5 bases). The CDR3 spans 14 residues. Germline V lookup: CDR1 KGHSH, CDR2 LQKENI. The V end was cut by 4 bases, the J end by 4 bases, with 8 bases between. The DNA of the CDR3 is TGTGCCAGCTCACAGACAGAGTATAATTCACCCCTCCACTTT. This translates into CASSQTEYNSPLHF. Full variable domain (remainder filled in from reference TRBV18 and TRBJ1-6): NAGVMQNPRHLVRRRGQEARLRCSPMKGHSHVYWYRQLPEEGLKFMVYLQKENIIDESGMPKERFSAEFPKEGPSILRIQQVVRGDSAAYFCASSQTEYNSPLHFGNGTRLTVT.

This sequence joins TRBV27 and TRBJ1-1; perhaps TRBD1 as D (6 bases). This CDR3 is built from 15 residues. Germline CDR1 reads MNHEY; CDR2 reads SMNVEV (reference sequence). V was cut by 8 bases and J by 0 bases, with 16 bases left in between. This CDR3 is CASRTGGGMNTEAFF. Written as DNA, the CDR3 is TGTGCCAGCCGGACCGGCGGGGGCATGAACACTGAAGCTTTCTTT.

This clone has more than one count but fewer than ten. The CDR3 nucleotides are TGTGCCTGGATACGGGGGGCAACGTACTATTCACCCCTCCACTTT. Protein product: CAWIRGATYYSPLHF. V is TRBV30 and J is TRBJ1-6; D is perhaps TRBD1 (6 bases). The CDR3 consists of 15 residues. The V and J ends lost 4 bases and 8 bases respectively, with 18 bases between them. Germline CDR1 and CDR2: GTSNPN and SVGIG (reference sequence).

This chain links TRBV2 with TRBJ1-1, with 10 bases matching TRBD1. The V segment lost 7 bases and the J segment 3 bases; nucleotides outside the gene matches: 2. The CDR3 extends over 13 amino acids. CDR1 is SNHLY, CDR2 FYNNEI, per germline. This CDR3 is CASKGTGDTEAFF. DNA of the CDR3: TGTGCCAGCAAAGGGACAGGGGACACTGAAGCTTTCTTT. Variable domain in full (rest from reference TRBV2 and TRBJ1-1): EPEVTQTPSHQVTQMGQEVILRCVPISNHLYFYWYRQILGQKVEFLVSFYNNEISEKSEIFDDQFSVERPDGSNFTLKIRSTKLEDSAMYFCASKGTGDTEAFFGQGTRLTVV.

The CDR3 DNA is TGTGCCAGCAGTCCGACCGGGACTAGCGGTCACAATGAGCAGTTCTTC. This translates into CASSPTGTSGHNEQFF. The chain employs TRBV7-3 and TRBJ2-1; the match to TRBD2 covers 11 bases. V shed 6 bases and J 5 bases; nucleotides not matched to a gene: 9. This CDR3 has 16 amino acids. CDR1 and CDR2 from the germline V gene are SGHTA and FQGTGA.

This clone was seen once. The chain is built from TRBV4-3 and TRBJ2-1; TRBD2 matches at 9 bases. The CDR3 totals 17 residues. V trimming: 4 bases; J trimming: 0 bases; junction bases outside the gene matches: 7. The germline V gene has CDR1 LGHNA and CDR2 YSLEER. CDR3 nucleotides: TGCGCCAGCAGCCTCTATAGCGGGGGAGGCTCCTACAATGAGCAGTTCTTC. As protein: CASSLYSGGGSYNEQFF.

The chain has TRBV5-6 and TRBJ2-1; 9 bases are shared with TRBD2. Germline CDR1 is SGHDT and CDR2 is YYEEEE. CDR3 length equals 16 residues. The ends lost 0 bases at V and 0 bases at J; junction bases unmatched: 1. Here the CDR3 DNA reads TGTGCCAGCAGCTTGGTAGCGGGAGTCTCCTACAATGAGCAGTTCTTC. It codes for CASSLVAGVSYNEQFF.

The chain couples TRBV5-6 to TRBJ2-1; D not resolved. The germline V gene has CDR1 SGHDT and CDR2 YYEEEE. This CDR3 region has 12 residues. V was pared by 6 bases and J by 6 bases, with 10 bases between. The CDR3 sequence is CASKTQGNEQFF. The DNA for the CDR3 is TGTGCCAGCAAGACACAAGGCAATGAGCAGTTCTTC.

This clone was observed a single time. The CDR3 bases are TGCGCCAGCAGCCCGCTAGCGGGTAGCACAGATACGCAGTATTTT. Translation: CASSPLAGSTDTQYF. The rearrangement uses TRBV4-3 and TRBJ2-3; 8 nucleotides align to TRBD2. The V gene end was trimmed by 4 bases and the J gene end by 0 bases; junction bases not matched to a gene: 3. The length of the CDR3 is 15 residues. CDR1 and CDR2 from the germline V gene are LGHNA and YSLEER.

The chain combines TRBV6-2 or TRBV6-3 with TRBJ2-1; 15 bases line up with TRBD2. The CDR3 extends over 15 amino acids. Germline-derived CDR1 and CDR2 are MNHEY and SVGEGT. V dropped 6 bases and J dropped 7; count of bases not matched to a gene: 4. Written as DNA, the CDR3 is TGTGCCAGCAGCTGGACTAGCGGGAGGGTTAATGAGCAGTTCTTC. This sequence encodes CASSWTSGRVNEQFF.

The V call is TRBV2, the J call TRBJ2-7; D gene ambiguous. V lost 1 base, J lost 7 bases, and 8 bases lay in between. Per germline, CDR1 SNHLY and CDR2 FYNNEI. The CDR3 consists of 12 residues. The CDR3: CASSEGYWEQYF. The CDR3 bases are TGTGCCAGCAGTGAAGGCTACTGGGAGCAGTACTTC.